The TCR beta chain under discussion was sequenced for a study of cytomegalovirus exposure and HLA in healthy donors. The overall study: Researchers found that approximately 77% of just under 400 genotyped donors fell within the Caucasian-associated ancestry cluster.

Regarding this clone: Antigen specificity is unknown.

Study findings and constraints: Most sequenced TCRs were rare (though some public TCRs occurred in many donors). Cytomegalovirus-associated TCR beta chains were listed, numbering 150 to 200.

Use of 60 Vbeta and 13 Jbeta primers characterized the PCR. Some clones are missing from TCRdb's copy, which holds only in-frame ones; the method was immunoSEQ multiplex PCR. The sample includes some 150,000 clones, less than 80% seen only once; the top ten take approximately 4.5%. The CDR3 consists of 15 residues. Trimming took 5 bases from V and 5 from J; bases not matched to a gene: 10. CDR1 is SGHRS and CDR2 is YFSETQ in the germline V gene. The TCR originated in a man aged 35 to 55 in good health and CMV-seronegative. This chain links TRBV5-1 with TRBJ2-1, with 7 bases lining up with TRBD2. The sequencing sample was made of PBMCs. In DNA, the CDR3 is TGCGCCAGCAGGGAACTAGCGACCGCCAACAATGAGCAGTTCTTC. It encodes CASRELATANNEQFF.